This record covers a single T cell receptor beta chain. This sample was taken from a study of blood T cell repertoires in COVID-19. Turning to the study itself: Acute and convalescent COVID-19 samples came from the United States, Italy and Spain. From T cells, B-cell-depleted T cells, or PBMCs came the material, which was cDNA or gDNA.

V gave up 0 bases and J gave up 3 bases; unmatched junction bases: 3. The germline CDR1 and CDR2 sequences are MNHEY and SMNVEV (reference sequence). CDR3 size: 16 residues. In the study's own analysis: Using reference gene primer amplification, nucleated cell counts were estimated. Profiling relied on immunoSEQ multiplex PCR, and the TCRdb table lists in-frame clones only, not all of them. V, J and clone size are taken as reported in that table, and D and trimming were inferred from the DNA itself. The sample contains about 53,000 clones, around nine tenths of which appear only once. The sequence was obtained from a human donor in a cohort sampled during active COVID-19. The chain has TRBV27 and TRBJ1-2, with 11 nucleotides matching TRBD1. Sequencing used peripheral blood. The CDR3, as DNA: TGTGCCAGCAGTTTATCGGGGACAGGGGGTTACTATGGCTACACCTTC. This sequence encodes CASSLSGTGGYYGYTF.